This T cell receptor (beta chain) was identified in a study of blood T cell repertoires in COVID-19. Study background: Sites in the United States, Italy and Spain provided acute and convalescent COVID-19 samples. The cDNA or gDNA used as material had been derived from T cells, B-cell-depleted T cells, or PBMCs.

This clone showed up just a few times. Between the trimmed V and J ends, which lost 0 bases and 15 bases, there was a span of 9 bases. CDR1 and CDR2 (germline): KGHSY, FQNENV. The CDR3 totals 12 residues. Per the authors' pipeline: It was from reference gene primer amplification that nucleated cell counts were estimated. Using immunoSEQ multiplex PCR, the repertoire was profiled, and TCRdb retains in-frame clones only, with some absent. Clone size and V and J calls were adopted from that table, with D and trimming inferred from the DNA. This sample yields about 100,000 clones, of which about 90% are seen a single time; roughly 2% belongs to the top ten.

The origin of this receptor is a human donor with active COVID-19. The donor label of this sample is uncertain. The sequenced sample was peripheral blood. This chain links TRBV16 with TRBJ1-6, with unresolved D. The DNA for the CDR3 is TGTGCCAGCAGCCAATCTTCCGAGAGCCTCCACTTT. It specifies CASSQSSESLHF.